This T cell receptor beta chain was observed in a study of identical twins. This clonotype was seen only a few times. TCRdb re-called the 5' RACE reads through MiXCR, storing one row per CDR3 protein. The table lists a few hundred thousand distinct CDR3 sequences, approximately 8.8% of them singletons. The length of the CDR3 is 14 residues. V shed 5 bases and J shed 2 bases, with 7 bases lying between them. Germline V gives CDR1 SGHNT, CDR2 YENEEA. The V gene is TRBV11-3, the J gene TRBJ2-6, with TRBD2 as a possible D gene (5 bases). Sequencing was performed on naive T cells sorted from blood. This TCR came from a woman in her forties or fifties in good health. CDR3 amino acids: CASSKRAGANVLTF. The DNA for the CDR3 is TGTGCCAGCAGCAAGAGGGCTGGGGCCAACGTCCTGACTTTC.